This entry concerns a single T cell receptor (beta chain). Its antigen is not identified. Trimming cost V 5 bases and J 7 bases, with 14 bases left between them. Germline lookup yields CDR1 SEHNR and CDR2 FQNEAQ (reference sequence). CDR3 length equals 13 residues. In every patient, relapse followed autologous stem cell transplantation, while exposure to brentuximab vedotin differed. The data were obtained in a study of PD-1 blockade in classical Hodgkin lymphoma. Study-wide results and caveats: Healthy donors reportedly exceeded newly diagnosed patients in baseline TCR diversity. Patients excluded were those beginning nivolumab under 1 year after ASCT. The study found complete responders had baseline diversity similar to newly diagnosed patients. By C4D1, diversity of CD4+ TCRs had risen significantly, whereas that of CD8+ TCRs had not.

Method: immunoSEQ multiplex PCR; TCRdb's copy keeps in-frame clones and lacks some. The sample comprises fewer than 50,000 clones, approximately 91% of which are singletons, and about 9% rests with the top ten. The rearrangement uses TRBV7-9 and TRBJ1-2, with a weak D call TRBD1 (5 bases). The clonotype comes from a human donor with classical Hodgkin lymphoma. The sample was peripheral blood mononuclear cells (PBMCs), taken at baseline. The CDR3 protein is CASSPPDIRGYTF. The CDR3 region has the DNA TGTGCCAGCAGCCCGCCGGACATTCGTGGCTACACCTTC.